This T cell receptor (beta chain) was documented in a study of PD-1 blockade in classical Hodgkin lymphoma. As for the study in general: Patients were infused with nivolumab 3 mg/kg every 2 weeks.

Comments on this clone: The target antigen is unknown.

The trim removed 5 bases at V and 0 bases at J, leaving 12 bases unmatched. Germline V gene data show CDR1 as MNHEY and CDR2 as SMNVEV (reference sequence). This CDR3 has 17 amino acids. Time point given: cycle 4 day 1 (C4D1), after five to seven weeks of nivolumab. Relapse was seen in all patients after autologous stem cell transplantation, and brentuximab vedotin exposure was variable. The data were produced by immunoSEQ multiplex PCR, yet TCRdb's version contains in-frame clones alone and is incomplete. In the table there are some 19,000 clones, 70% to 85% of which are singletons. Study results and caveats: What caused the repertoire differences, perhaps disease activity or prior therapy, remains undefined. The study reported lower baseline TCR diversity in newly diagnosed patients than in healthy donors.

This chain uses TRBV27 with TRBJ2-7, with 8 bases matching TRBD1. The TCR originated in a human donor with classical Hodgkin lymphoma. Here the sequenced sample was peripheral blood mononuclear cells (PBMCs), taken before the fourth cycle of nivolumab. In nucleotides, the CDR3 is TGTGCCAGCAGTCCCCCGCGGACAGGGCGTAGCTCCTACGAGCAGTACTTC. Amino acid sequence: CASSPPRTGRSSYEQYF.